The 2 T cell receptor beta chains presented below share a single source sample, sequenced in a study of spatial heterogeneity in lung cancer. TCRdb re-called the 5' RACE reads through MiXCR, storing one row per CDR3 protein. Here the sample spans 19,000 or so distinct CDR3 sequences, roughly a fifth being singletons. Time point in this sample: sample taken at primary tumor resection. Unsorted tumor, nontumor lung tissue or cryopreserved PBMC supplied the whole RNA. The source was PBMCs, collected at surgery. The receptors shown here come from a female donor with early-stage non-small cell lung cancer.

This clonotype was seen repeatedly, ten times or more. The CDR3 region is CASSSNRATGANVLTF. Written as DNA, the CDR3 is TGTGCCAGCAGTTCCAACAGGGCGACTGGGGCCAACGTCCTGACTTTC. The chain couples TRBV6-6 to TRBJ2-6, with D tentatively TRBD1 (6 bases). With 4 bases removed from V and 2 bases from J, the gap between germline ends came to 12 bases. The CDR3 covers 16 residues. From germline, CDR1 is MNHNY and CDR2 SVGAGI (reference sequence).

The CDR3 DNA sequence: TGCGCCAGCAGCGACGGGACACGATACGAGCAGTACGTC. Translated: CASSDGTRYEQYV. This chain connects TRBV10-2 to TRBJ2-7, with D possibly matching TRBD1 (6 bases). V was trimmed by 6 bases and J by 4 bases, leaving 13 bases between them. The CDR3 runs to 13 residues. CDR1 and CDR2 (germline): WSHSY, SAAADI.